This T cell receptor beta chain was profiled in a study of T cell changes during pregnancy in multiple sclerosis. Profiling relied on immunoSEQ multiplex PCR, and the TCRdb table lists in-frame clones only, not all of them. The table lists 40,000 to 45,000 clones, around 90% of them singletons, with roughly 0.58% in the top ten. This CDR3 contains 16 residues. J was trimmed by 2 bases and V by 4 bases; bases with no gene match: 6. Germline assignment: CDR1 SGHRS and CDR2 YFSETQ. The sample here was CD4+ T cells from peripheral blood mononuclear cells, taken in the first trimester of pregnancy. The rearrangement uses TRBV5-1 and TRBJ2-7; 13 bases are shared with TRBD2. This sequence was found in a female donor with multiple sclerosis, enrolled in a pregnancy study. The CDR3: CASSRGTSGTTYEQYF. CDR3 sequence (DNA): TGCGCCAGCAGCCGAGGGACTAGCGGGACGACCTACGAGCAGTACTTC.